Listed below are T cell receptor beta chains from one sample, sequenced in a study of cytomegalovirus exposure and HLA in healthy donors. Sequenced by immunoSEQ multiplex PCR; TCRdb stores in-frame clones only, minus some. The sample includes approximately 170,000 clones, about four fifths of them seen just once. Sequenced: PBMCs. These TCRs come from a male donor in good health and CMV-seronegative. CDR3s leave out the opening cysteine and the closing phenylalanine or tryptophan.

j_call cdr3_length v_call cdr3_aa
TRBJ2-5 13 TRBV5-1 ASSVGAGTLDEQY
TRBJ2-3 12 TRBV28 ASRASGREDTQY
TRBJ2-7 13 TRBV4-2 ASSPPSGVFYEQY
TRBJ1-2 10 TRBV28 ASSQAAYGYT
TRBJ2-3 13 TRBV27 ASSLTGARTDTQY
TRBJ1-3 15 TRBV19 ASSIDFNAGLRNTIY
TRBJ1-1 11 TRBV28 ASSLFQATEAF
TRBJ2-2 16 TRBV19 ASSPNPVLADNTGELF
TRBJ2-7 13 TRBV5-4 ASSFSGLAASEQY
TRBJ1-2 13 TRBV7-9 ASSLPGQGFYGYT
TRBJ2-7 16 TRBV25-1 ASSEGYAAGGPWNEQY
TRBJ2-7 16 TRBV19 ASSSGLAGAGAQYEQY
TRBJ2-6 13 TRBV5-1 ANSRRDPGANVLT
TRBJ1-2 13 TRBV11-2 ASSLSAEAVYGYT
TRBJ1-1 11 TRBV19 ATWTGGLTEAF
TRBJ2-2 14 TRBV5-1 ASSGPLAGGPGELF
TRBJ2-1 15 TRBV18 ASSPGTSGRGDNEQF
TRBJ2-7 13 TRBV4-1 ASSHGTGGNYEQY
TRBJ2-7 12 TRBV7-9 ASSPRQGVYEQY
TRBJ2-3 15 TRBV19 ASRSYGGASLGDTQY
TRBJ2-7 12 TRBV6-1 ATYETGLAYEQY
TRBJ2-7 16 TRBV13 ASSSGPAGVSGNYEQY
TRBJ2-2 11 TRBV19 ASSIAEEGELF
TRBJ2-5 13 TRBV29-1 SVVPYRGRDGTQY
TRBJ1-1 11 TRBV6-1 ASSDRQDTEAF
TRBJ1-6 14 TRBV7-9 ASNQEALPYNSPLH
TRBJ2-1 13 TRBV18 ASSQDSQIYNEQF
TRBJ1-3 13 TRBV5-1 ASSLRGDSGNTIY
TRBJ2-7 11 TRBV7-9 ASSKDRAGEQY